This T cell receptor beta chain was recovered during a study of blood T cell repertoires in COVID-19. As for the study in general: The United States, Italy and Spain were the sources of the acute and convalescent COVID-19 samples. PBMCs, B-cell-depleted T cells, or T cells were the source of the cDNA or gDNA that made up the material.

Original handling: Reference gene primers were amplified, and this amplification served to estimate nucleated cell counts. This table comes from immunoSEQ multiplex PCR, and its TCRdb copy is limited to in-frame clones, with some not included. V and J calls plus clone size are reproduced from that table; the DNA served to infer D and trimming. Altogether about 46,000 clones are present, around 86% being singletons, with the ten largest covering less than 20%. Trimming pared 0 bases from V and 4 bases from J, leaving 10 bases between. Germline CDR1 SGDLS, CDR2 YYNGEE. The CDR3 covers 15 residues. The chain uses TRBV9 and TRBJ2-2; a possible D gene is TRBD1 (5 bases). What was sequenced was peripheral blood. The receptor comes from a human donor in a cohort sampled during active COVID-19. The DNA for the CDR3 is TGTGCCAGCAGCGTAGACAGGCAGGGCACCGGGGAGCTGTTTTTT. It translates to CASSVDRQGTGELFF.